This is a list of T cell receptor beta chains from one sample in a study of T cells in Graves' hyperthyroidism and ophthalmopathy. TCRdb itself ran the multiplex PCR reads through MiXCR, one entry per CDR3 protein. This sample has approximately 620,000 distinct CDR3 sequences, with approximately 14% found just once. Sequencing was performed on blood. These receptors came from a woman under 40 with Graves' hyperthyroidism that later progressed to Graves' ophthalmopathy. Each CDR3 is given with its conserved first and last residue. D genes are given only for firm matches. A row's size may be missing; if present it is once, few, many or a size class.

J gene,clone size,V gene,D gene,CDR3 protein,CDR3 DNA
TRBJ1-2,many,TRBV2,TRBD1,CASSTGTGIYGYTF,TGTGCCAGCAGCACCGGGACAGGGATCTATGGCTACACCTTC
TRBJ2-3,many,TRBV4-1,TRBD2,CASSLSPGLRTDTQYF,TGCGCCAGCAGCCTTTCCCCGGGACTACGCACAGATACGCAGTATTTT
TRBJ2-2,few,TRBV7-2,TRBD2,CASSLTSAGTGELFF,TGTGCCAGCAGCTTAACTAGCGCTGGTACCGGGGAGCTGTTTTTT
TRBJ2-3,many,TRBV9,TRBD2,CASSGAPLREGADTQYF,TGTGCCAGCAGCGGAGCCCCTTTGAGGGAGGGTGCAGATACGCAGTATTTT
TRBJ2-5,many,TRBV3-1,TRBD2,CASSPMGLAGVETQYF,TGTGCCAGCAGCCCCATGGGACTAGCGGGAGTGGAGACCCAGTACTTC
TRBJ2-1,-,TRBV4-3,-,CASSQDRGDVSYNEQFF,TGCGCCAGCAGCCAAGATAGGGGTGACGTATCCTACAATGAGCAGTTCTTC
TRBJ1-2,few,TRBV29-1,TRBD1,CSATTGTSYGYTF,TGCAGCGCTACGACAGGGACTAGCTATGGCTACACCTTC
TRBJ1-5,many,TRBV24-1,-,CATGTDLSNQPQHF,TGTGCCACAGGGACGGACCTTAGCAATCAGCCCCAGCATTTT
TRBJ2-1,-,TRBV11-3,-,CASQTGYNEQFF,TGTGCCAGTCAAACAGGTTACAATGAGCAGTTCTTC
TRBJ2-2,many,TRBV20-1,-,CSARDRTDTGELFF,TGCAGTGCTAGAGATCGGACAGACACCGGGGAGCTGTTTTTT
TRBJ2-7,many,TRBV6-1,TRBD1,CASREDRVGSYEQYF,TGTGCCAGCAGGGAAGACAGGGTTGGATCCTACGAGCAGTACTTC
TRBJ1-2,few,TRBV20-1,TRBD1,CSARTGVGYGYTF,TGCAGTGCTAGGACAGGGGTCGGCTATGGCTACACCTTC
TRBJ1-5,-,TRBV20-1,TRBD1,CSALLTGDNQPQHF,TGCAGTGCTTTACTGACAGGGGACAATCAGCCCCAGCATTTT
TRBJ2-7,few,TRBV19,-,CASRLWETSGVEQYF,TGTGCCAGTAGATTGTGGGAAACCTCTGGGGTCGAGCAGTACTTC
TRBJ1-2,-,TRBV27,-,CASSLSPGADYGYTF,TGTGCCAGCAGTTTATCACCGGGGGCAGACTATGGCTACACCTTC
TRBJ2-5,many,TRBV27,-,CASSRGRRFQETQYF,TGTGCCAGCAGCCGGGGACGACGGTTCCAAGAGACCCAGTACTTC
TRBJ2-3,many,TRBV29-1,TRBD2,CSVDPSGVTDTQYF,TGCAGCGTTGATCCTAGCGGGGTCACAGATACGCAGTATTTT
TRBJ1-1,many,TRBV12-3/TRBV12-4,TRBD1,CASSRQGEAFF,TGTGCCAGCAGTAGACAGGGTGAAGCTTTCTTT
TRBJ2-7,-,TRBV11-3,-,CASSSRGLDSLAVYEQYF,TGTGCCAGCAGCTCCCGGGGACTCGATTCGCTCGCGGTATACGAGCAGTACTTC
TRBJ2-1,many,TRBV4-1,-,CASRLGELNEQFF,TGCGCCAGCAGACTTGGCGAGCTGAATGAGCAGTTCTTC
TRBJ2-7,many,TRBV15,-,CATSRDRPSYEQYF,TGTGCCACCAGCAGAGATCGACCCTCCTACGAGCAGTACTTC
TRBJ1-5,many,TRBV19,TRBD1,CASNETGEQPQHF,TGTGCCAGTAACGAGACAGGGGAGCAGCCCCAGCATTTT
TRBJ1-5,-,TRBV4-1,-,CASSQEERGQPQHF,TGCGCCAGCAGCCAAGAGGAGCGGGGTCAGCCCCAGCATTTT
TRBJ1-1,many,TRBV11-2,-,CASSLDVTEAFF,TGTGCCAGCAGCTTAGATGTCACTGAAGCTTTCTTT
TRBJ1-5,many,TRBV12-5,-,CASGGAYSNQPQHF,TGTGCTAGTGGGGGGGCTTATAGCAATCAGCCCCAGCATTTT
TRBJ2-1,many,TRBV12-3/TRBV12-4,-,CASRPLKVGENEQFF,TGTGCCAGCAGACCCCTCAAGGTCGGGGAGAATGAGCAGTTCTTC
TRBJ1-4,few,TRBV6-2/TRBV6-3,-,CASSYSTRRIATNEKLFF,TGTGCCAGCAGTTACTCGACCAGGAGAATTGCAACTAATGAAAAACTGTTTTTT
TRBJ2-1,-,TRBV7-9,TRBD2,CASSTNPGTSGRGSSYNEQFF,TGTGCCAGCAGCACGAACCCCGGGACTAGCGGGAGAGGGAGCTCCTACAATGAGCAGTTCTTC
TRBJ2-7,many,TRBV28,-,CASIGQRTTYEQYF,TGTGCCAGCATAGGACAGAGAACCACCTACGAGCAGTACTTC